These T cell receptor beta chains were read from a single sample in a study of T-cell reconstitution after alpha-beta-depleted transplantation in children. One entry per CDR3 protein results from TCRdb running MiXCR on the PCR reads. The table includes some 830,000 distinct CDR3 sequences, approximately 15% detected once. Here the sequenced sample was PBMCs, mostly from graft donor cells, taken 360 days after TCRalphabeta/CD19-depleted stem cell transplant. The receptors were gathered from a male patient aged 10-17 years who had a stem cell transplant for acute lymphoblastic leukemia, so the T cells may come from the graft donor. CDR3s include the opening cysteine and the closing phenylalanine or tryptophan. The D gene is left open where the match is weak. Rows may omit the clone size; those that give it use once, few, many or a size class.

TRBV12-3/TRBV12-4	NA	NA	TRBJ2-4	CASSLTGAVKNIQYF	TGTGCCAGCAGTTTGACTGGGGCAGTCAAAAACATTCAGTACTTC
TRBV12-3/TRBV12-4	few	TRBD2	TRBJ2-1	CASSLSSGRAISYNEQFF	TGTGCCAGCAGCCTGAGTAGCGGGAGGGCGATCTCCTACAATGAGCAGTTCTTC
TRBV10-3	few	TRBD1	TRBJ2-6	CAISESTGYDPGANVLTF	TGTGCCATCAGTGAGTCGACAGGGTATGATCCTGGGGCCAACGTCCTGACTTTC
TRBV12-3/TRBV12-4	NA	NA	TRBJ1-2	CASGIRRGYGYTF	TGTGCCAGCGGGATCCGCCGGGGCTATGGCTACACCTTC
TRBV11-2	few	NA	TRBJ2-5	CASSFILAGGETQYF	TGTGCCAGCAGCTTTATACTAGCTGGTGGGGAGACCCAGTACTTC
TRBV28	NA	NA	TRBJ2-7	CASRGDIHEQYF	TGTGCCAGCAGAGGGGACATACACGAGCAGTACTTC
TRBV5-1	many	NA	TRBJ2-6	CASSSTASGANVLTF	TGCGCCAGCAGCTCGACAGCCTCTGGGGCCAACGTCCTGACTTTC
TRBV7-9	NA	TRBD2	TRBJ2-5	CASSSPGGRSETQYF	TGTGCCAGCAGCTCCCCTGGCGGGAGATCGGAGACCCAGTACTTC
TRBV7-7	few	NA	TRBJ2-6	CASSPGQALHISGANVLTF	TGTGCCAGCAGCCCTGGACAAGCCCTACATATTTCTGGGGCCAACGTCCTGACTTTC
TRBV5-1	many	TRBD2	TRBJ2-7	CASSSRNLAASEQYF	TGCGCCAGCAGCTCACGAAATCTAGCGGCTAGCGAGCAGTACTTC
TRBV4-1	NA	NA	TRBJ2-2	CASSQGNRGPGELFF	TGCGCCAGCAGCCAAGGGAATCGCGGACCCGGGGAGCTGTTTTTT
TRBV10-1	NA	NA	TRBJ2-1	CASSARDFNEQFF	TGCGCCAGCAGTGCGCGGGACTTCAATGAGCAGTTCTTC
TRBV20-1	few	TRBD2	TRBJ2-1	CSARVAGGYSYNEQFF	TGCAGTGCTCGGGTAGCGGGAGGATATTCCTACAATGAGCAGTTCTTC
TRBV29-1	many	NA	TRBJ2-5	CSPVGGETQYF	TGCAGCCCCGTGGGGGGAGAGACCCAGTACTTC
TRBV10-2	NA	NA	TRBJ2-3	CASSEFPPTDTQYF	TGCGCCAGCAGTGAGTTCCCCCCCACAGATACGCAGTATTTT
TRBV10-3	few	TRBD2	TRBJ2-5	CAISELAGEGAQYF	TGTGCCATCAGTGAACTAGCGGGCGAGGGGGCCCAGTACTTC
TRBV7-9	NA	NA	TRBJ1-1	CASSRPGTDTEAFF	TGTGCCAGCAGCCGGCCAGGGACCGACACTGAAGCTTTCTTT
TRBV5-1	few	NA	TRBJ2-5	CASSLRGRDHRETQYF	TGCGCCAGCAGCTTGAGGGGCAGGGACCACCGAGAGACCCAGTACTTC
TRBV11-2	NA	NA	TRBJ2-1	CASSLGAMVDEQFF	TGTGCCAGCAGCTTAGGGGCTATGGTCGATGAGCAGTTCTTC
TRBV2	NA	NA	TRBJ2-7	CASSEMRATYGQYF	TGTGCCAGCAGTGAAATGCGGGCGACCTATGGGCAGTACTTC
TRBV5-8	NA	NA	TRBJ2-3	CASSLETGEWTDTQYF	TGTGCCAGCAGCTTGGAGACGGGAGAATGGACAGATACGCAGTATTTT
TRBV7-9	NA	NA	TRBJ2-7	CASSLVEGYEQYF	TGTGCCAGCAGCTTAGTTGAGGGCTACGAGCAGTACTTC
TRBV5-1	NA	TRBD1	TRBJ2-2	CASSFPPTGNIGELFF	TGCGCCAGCAGCTTTCCACCGACAGGGAATATTGGGGAGCTGTTTTTT
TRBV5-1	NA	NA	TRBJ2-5	CASSLRREAVKTQYF	TGCGCCAGCAGCTTGCGCAGGGAGGCAGTAAAGACCCAGTACTTC
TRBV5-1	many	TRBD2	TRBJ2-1	CASSLGLAGGHDEQFF	TGCGCCAGCAGCTTAGGACTAGCGGGAGGACACGATGAGCAGTTCTTC
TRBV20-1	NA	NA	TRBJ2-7	CSARGEYF	TGCAGTGCTAGAGGAGAGTACTTC
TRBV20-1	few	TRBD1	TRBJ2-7	CSATGQGVFGEQYF	TGCAGTGCTACCGGACAGGGGGTCTTTGGCGAGCAGTACTTC
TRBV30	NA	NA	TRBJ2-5	CAWSVFWTQETQYF	TGTGCCTGGAGTGTATTTTGGACCCAAGAGACCCAGTACTTC
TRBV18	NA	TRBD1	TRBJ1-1	CASSPVTGVERNTEAFF	TGTGCCAGCTCACCAGTGACAGGGGTGGAAAGGAACACTGAAGCTTTCTTT
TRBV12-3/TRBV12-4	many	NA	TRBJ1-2	CASSTGTLNYGYTF	TGTGCCAGCAGTACAGGGACCCTCAACTATGGCTACACCTTC
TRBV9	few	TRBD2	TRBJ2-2	CASKRLAGIGTGELFF	TGTGCCAGCAAACGGCTAGCGGGAATCGGCACCGGGGAGCTGTTTTTT
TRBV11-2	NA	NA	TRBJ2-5	CASSSMSDTGTQYF	TGTGCCAGCAGCTCTATGTCGGATACAGGGACCCAGTACTTC
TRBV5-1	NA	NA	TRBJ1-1	CASSLIDSNTEAFF	TGCGCCAGCAGCTTGATCGACAGTAACACTGAAGCTTTCTTT
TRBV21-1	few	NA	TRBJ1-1	CASSNGGGTEAFF	TGTGCCAGCAGCAACGGAGGAGGGACGGAAGCTTTCTTT
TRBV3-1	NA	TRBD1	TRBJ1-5	CASSQDRAQPQHF	TGTGCCAGCAGCCAGGACAGGGCCCAGCCCCAGCATTTT
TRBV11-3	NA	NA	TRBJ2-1	CASSLDSSWQFF	TGTGCCAGCAGCTTAGATTCTAGTTGGCAGTTCTTC
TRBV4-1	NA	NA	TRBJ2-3	CASSQDTATDTQYF	TGCGCCAGCAGCCAAGATACGGCAACAGATACGCAGTATTTT
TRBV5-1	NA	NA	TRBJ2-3	CASSLTGRPTTDTQYF	TGCGCCAGCAGCTTGACAGGGCGGCCCACCACAGATACGCAGTATTTT
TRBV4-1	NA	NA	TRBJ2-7	CASSQDMVQPLEQYF	TGCGCCAGCAGCCAAGATATGGTACAGCCTTTGGAGCAGTACTTC
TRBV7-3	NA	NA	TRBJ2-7	CASSLKGTYEQYF	TGTGCCAGCAGCTTAAAAGGGACCTACGAGCAGTACTTC
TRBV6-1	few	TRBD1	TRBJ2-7	CASSDGQGKKQYF	TGTGCCAGCAGTGATGGACAGGGAAAGAAGCAGTACTTC
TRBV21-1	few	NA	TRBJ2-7	CASSMVANF	TGTGCCAGCAGCATGGTGGCTAACTTC
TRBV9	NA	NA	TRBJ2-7	CASSAAGDEQYF	TGTGCCAGCAGCGCCGCAGGGGATGAGCAGTACTTC
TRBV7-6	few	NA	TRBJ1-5	CASSLDGAGNWYSNQPQHF	TGTGCCAGCAGCTTAGATGGTGCAGGGAACTGGTATAGCAATCAGCCCCAGCATTTT
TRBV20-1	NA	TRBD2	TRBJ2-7	CSATPGLGSPYEQYF	TGCAGTGCTACTCCGGGACTAGGATCCCCCTACGAGCAGTACTTC
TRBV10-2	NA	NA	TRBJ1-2	CASSEEFGVAGDYGYTF	TGCGCCAGCAGTGAAGAGTTCGGGGTAGCGGGAGACTATGGCTACACCTTC
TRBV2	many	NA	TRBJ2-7	CASSESRYEQYF	TGTGCCAGCAGTGAAAGCCGCTACGAGCAGTACTTC
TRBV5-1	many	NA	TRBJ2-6	CASSLEGGYAGANVLTF	TGCGCCAGCAGCTTGGAGGGGGGATACGCTGGGGCCAACGTCCTGACTTTC
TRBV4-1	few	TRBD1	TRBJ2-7	CASSQEVVQGAYEQYF	TGCGCCAGCAGCCAAGAGGTAGTACAGGGGGCCTACGAGCAGTACTTC
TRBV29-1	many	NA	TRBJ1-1	CSVGAGVMNTEAFF	TGCAGCGTTGGGGCAGGGGTAATGAACACTGAAGCTTTCTTT
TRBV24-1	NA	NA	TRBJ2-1	CATATHRGYNEQFF	TGTGCCACCGCGACTCATCGGGGCTACAATGAGCAGTTCTTC
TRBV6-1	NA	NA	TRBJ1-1	CASSHRISRNTEAFF	TGTGCCAGCAGCCACCGGATCAGTAGGAACACTGAAGCTTTCTTT
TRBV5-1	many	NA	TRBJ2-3	CATKSGSGTDTQYF	TGCGCCACCAAGAGCGGGTCTGGCACAGATACGCAGTATTTT
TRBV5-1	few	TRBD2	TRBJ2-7	CASSSSGSIHEQYF	TGCGCCAGCAGCTCTAGCGGGAGTATTCACGAGCAGTACTTC
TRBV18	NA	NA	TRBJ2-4	CASSRSDKNIQYF	TGTGCCAGCTCCCGATCGGACAAAAACATTCAGTACTTC
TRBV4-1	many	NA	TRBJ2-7	CASSQDELKTFSYEQYF	TGCGCCAGCAGCCAAGATGAACTAAAAACTTTCTCCTACGAGCAGTACTTC
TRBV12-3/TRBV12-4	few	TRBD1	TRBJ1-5	CASRRTGGGQPQHF	TGTGCCAGCAGGCGGACAGGGGGGGGTCAGCCCCAGCATTTT
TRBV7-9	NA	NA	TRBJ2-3	CASRTGEGDTQYF	TGTGCCAGCAGAACAGGGGAGGGGGATACGCAGTATTTT
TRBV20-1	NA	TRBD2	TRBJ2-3	CSAWRTSGRTDAQYF	TGCAGTGCTTGGAGGACTAGCGGGCGCACAGATGCGCAGTATTTT
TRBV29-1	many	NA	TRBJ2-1	CSVELRGYNEQFF	TGCAGCGTTGAATTGCGGGGCTACAATGAGCAGTTCTTC